The clone carrying this TCR beta chain was counted between two and nine times. Construction of the TCRbeta library involved unique molecular identifiers. TCRdb re-derived calls from the PCR reads in MiXCR, one entry per CDR3 protein. The sample lists about 600,000 distinct CDR3 sequences, 10% to 13% occurring once. The data were taken from a study of T-cell reconstitution after alpha-beta-depleted transplantation in children. The starting material was PBMCs from the stem cell graft donor, obtained from the stem cell graft. The receptor was derived from a human donor who donated a stem cell graft to a child with acute myeloid leukemia.

The CDR3 loop reads CASSFGGRLQETQYF. Written as DNA, the CDR3 is TGTGCCAGCAGCTTCGGGGGTCGGCTGCAAGAGACCCAGTACTTC. This chain connects TRBV11-1 to TRBJ2-5, with a tentative D call TRBD2 (6 bases). The CDR3 covers 15 residues. Per germline, CDR1 SGHAT and CDR2 FQDESV (reference sequence). V gave up 3 bases and J gave up 2 bases, with 13 bases separating them.